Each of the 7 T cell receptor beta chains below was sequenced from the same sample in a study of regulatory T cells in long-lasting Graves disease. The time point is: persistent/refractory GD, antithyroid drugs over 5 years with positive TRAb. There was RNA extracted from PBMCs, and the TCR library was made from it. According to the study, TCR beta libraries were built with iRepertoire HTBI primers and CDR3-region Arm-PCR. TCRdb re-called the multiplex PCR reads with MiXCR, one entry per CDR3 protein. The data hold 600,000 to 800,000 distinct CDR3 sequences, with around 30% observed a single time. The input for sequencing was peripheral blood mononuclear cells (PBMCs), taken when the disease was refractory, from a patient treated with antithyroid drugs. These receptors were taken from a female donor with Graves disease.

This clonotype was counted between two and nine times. In nucleotides, the CDR3 is TGTGCCAGCACACCCTGGGGTCTACCCGGGAATAATTCACCCCTCCACTTT. The encoded protein is CASTPWGLPGNNSPLHF. The rearrangement uses TRBV19 and TRBJ1-6; D is unresolved. CDR1 LNHDA and CDR2 SQIVND come from the germline V gene (reference sequence). Trimming shortened V by 9 bases and J by 5 bases, and 23 bases separated the two germline ends. The CDR3 extends over 17 amino acids.

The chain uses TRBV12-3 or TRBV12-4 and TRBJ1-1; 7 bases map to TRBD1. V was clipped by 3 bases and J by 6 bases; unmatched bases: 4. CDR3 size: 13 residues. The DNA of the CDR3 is TGTGCCAGCAGTTTTTGGGACAGCCCTGAAGCTTTCTTT. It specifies CASSFWDSPEAFF.

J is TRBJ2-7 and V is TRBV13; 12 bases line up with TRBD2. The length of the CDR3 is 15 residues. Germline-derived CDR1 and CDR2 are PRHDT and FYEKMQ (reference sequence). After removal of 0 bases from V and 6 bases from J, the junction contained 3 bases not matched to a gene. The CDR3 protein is CASSLGGLAGFEQYF. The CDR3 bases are TGTGCCAGCAGCTTAGGGGGACTAGCGGGTTTCGAGCAGTACTTC.

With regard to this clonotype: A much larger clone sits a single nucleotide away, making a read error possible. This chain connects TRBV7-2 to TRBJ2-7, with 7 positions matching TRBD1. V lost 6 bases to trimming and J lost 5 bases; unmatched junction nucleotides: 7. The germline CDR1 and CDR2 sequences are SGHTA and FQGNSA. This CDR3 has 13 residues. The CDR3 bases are TGTGCCAGCAGTTACCGACAGGGCCACGAGCAGTACTTC. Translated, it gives CASSYRQGHEQYF. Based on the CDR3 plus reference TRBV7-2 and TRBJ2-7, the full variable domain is GAGVSQSPSNKVTEKGKDVELRCDPISGHTALYWYRQSLGQGLEFLIYFQGNSAPDKSGLPSDRFSAERTGGSVSTLTIQRTQQEDSAVYLCASSYRQGHEQYFGPGTRLTVT.

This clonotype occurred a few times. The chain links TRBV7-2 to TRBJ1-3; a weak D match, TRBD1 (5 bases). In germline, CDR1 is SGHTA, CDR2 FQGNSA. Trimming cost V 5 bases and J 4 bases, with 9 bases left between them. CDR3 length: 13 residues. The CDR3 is CASSQGPGNTIYF. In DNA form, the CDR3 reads TGTGCCAGCAGCCAGGGACCGGGAAACACCATATATTTT.

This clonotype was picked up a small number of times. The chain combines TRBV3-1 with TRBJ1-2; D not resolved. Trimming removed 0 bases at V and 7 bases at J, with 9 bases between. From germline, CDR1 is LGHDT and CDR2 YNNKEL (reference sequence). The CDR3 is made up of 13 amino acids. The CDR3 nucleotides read TGTGCCAGCAGCCAAGACCCCTTTCTTGGCTACACCTTC. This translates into CASSQDPFLGYTF.

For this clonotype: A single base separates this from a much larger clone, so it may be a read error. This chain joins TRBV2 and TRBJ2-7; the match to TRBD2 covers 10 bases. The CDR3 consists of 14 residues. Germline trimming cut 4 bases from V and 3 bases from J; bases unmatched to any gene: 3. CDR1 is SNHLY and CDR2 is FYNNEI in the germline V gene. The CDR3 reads CASSASSGSYEQYF. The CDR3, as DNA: TGTGCCAGCAGTGCCTCTAGCGGGAGCTACGAGCAGTACTTC.